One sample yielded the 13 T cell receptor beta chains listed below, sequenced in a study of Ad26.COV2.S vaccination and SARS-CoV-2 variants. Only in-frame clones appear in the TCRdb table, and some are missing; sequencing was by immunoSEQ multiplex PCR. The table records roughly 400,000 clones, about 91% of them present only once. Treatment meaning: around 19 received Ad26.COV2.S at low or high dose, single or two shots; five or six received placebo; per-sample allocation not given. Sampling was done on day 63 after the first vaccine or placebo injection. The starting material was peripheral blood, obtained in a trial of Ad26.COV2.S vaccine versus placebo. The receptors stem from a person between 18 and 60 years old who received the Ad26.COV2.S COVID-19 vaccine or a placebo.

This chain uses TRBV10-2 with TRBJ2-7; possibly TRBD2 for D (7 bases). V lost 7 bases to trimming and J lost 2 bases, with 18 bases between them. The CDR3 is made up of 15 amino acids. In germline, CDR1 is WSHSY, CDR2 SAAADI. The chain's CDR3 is CASTQETGRAYEQYF. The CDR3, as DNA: TGCGCCAGCACCCAAGAAACAGGGAGGGCCTACGAGCAGTACTTC.

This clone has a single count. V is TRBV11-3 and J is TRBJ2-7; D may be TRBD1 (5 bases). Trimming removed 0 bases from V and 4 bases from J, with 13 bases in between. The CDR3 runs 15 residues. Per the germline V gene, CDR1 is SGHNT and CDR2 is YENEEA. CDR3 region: CASSLDSSRVYEQYF. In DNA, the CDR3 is TGTGCCAGCAGCTTAGATTCCTCCAGGGTTTACGAGCAGTACTTC.

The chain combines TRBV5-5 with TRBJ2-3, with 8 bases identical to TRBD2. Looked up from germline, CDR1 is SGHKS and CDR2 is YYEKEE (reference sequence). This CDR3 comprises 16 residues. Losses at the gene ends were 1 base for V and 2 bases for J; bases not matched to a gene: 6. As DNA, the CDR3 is TGTGCCAGCAGCTTGATGGTAGCGGGGACCACAGATACGCAGTATTTT. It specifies CASSLMVAGTTDTQYF.

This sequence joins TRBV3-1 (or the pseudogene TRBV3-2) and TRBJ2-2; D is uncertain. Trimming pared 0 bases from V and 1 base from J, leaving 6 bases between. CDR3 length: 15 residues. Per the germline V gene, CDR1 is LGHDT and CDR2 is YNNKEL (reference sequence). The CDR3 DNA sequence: TGTGCCAGCAGCCAAGAGAACTTGAACACCGGGGAGCTGTTTTTT. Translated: CASSQENLNTGELFF.

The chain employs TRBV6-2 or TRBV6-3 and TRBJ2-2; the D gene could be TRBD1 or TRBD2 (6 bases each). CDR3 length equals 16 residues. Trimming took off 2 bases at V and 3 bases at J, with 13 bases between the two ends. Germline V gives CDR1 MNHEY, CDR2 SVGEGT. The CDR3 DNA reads TGTGCCAGCAGTTACCTTCGGGGGCTGTACACCGGGGAGCTGTTTTTT. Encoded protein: CASSYLRGLYTGELFF.

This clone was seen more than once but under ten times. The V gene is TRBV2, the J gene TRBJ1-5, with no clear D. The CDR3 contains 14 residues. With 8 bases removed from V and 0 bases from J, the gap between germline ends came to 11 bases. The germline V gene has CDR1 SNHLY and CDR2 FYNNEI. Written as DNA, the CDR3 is TGTGCCAGCCAAGTCCTCTATAGCAATCAGCCCCAGCATTTT. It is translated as CASQVLYSNQPQHF.

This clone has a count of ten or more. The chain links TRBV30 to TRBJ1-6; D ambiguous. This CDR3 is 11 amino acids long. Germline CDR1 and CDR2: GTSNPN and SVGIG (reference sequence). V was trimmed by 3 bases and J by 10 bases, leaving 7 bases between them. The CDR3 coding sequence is TGTGCCTGGAGGCGGCGCTCACCCCTCCACTTT. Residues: CAWRRRSPLHF.

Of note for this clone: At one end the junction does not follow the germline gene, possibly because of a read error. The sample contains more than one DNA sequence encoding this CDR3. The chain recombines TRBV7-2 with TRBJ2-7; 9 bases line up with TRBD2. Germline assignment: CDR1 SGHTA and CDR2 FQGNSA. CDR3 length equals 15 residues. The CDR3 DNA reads TGTGCCAGCAGCTTAAGGGCTAGCGGGACCTACGAGCAGTACTTT. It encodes CASSLRASGTYEQYF. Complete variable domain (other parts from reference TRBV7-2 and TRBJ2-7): GAGVSQSPSNKVTEKGKDVELRCDPISGHTALYWYRQSLGQGLEFLIYFQGNSAPDKSGLPSDRFSAERTGGSVSTLTIQRTQQEDSAVYLCASSLRASGTYEQYFGPGTRLTVT.

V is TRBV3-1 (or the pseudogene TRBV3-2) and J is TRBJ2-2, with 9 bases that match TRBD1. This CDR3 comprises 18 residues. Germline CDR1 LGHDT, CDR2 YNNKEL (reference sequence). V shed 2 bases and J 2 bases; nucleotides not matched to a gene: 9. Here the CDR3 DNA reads TGTGCCAGCAGCCAACCCCCGGGACAGGGATCAAACACCGGGGAGCTGTTTTTT. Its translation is CASSQPPGQGSNTGELFF.

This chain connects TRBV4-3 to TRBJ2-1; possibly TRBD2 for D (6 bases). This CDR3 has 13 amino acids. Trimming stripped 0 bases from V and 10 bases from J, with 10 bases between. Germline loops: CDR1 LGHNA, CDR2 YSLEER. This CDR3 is CASSQEGRGEQFF. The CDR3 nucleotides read TGCGCCAGCAGCCAAGAAGGGCGGGGCGAGCAGTTCTTC.

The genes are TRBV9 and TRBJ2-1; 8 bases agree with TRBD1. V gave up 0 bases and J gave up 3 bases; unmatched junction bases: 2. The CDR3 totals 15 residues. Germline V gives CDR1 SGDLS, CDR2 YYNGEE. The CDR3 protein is CASSVAGGGYNEQFF. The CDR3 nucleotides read TGTGCCAGCAGCGTAGCAGGGGGCGGCTACAATGAGCAGTTCTTC.

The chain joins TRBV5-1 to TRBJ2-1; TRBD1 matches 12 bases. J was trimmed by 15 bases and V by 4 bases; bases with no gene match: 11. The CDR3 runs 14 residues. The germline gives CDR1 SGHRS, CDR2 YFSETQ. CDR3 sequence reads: CASSPDPGQGAGFF. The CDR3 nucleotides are TGCGCCAGCAGCCCGGACCCGGGACAGGGGGCAGGGTTCTTC.

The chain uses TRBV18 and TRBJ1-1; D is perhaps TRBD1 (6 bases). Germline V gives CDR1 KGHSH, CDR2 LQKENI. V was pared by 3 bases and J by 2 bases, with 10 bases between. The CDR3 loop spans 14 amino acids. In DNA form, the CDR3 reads TGTGCCAGCTCACCTCAGGGGACAAACACTGAAGCTTTCTTT. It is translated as CASSPQGTNTEAFF. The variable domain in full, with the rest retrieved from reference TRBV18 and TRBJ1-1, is NAGVMQNPRHLVRRRGQEARLRCSPMKGHSHVYWYRQLPEEGLKFMVYLQKENIIDESGMPKERFSAEFPKEGPSILRIQQVVRGDSAAYFCASSPQGTNTEAFFGQGTRLTVV.